The next 17 T cell receptor beta chains were all read from a single sample in a study of blood T cell repertoires in COVID-19 (dated by TCRdb to 2019 to 2021). The receptor library was made with the immunoSEQ multiplex PCR assay. As stored in TCRdb, this immuneACCESS dataset retains in-frame rearrangements with V and J assigned. A fraction of the clones does not appear; measured against another copy, unresolved V genes explain less than half of the discrepancy, and the remainder lacks a known reason. The sample profile shows fewer than 200,000 clones; roughly 90% of them were found once. Around 5% of the sample belongs to the ten largest clones. Sequences were obtained from peripheral blood. The source is a man in his late teens or twenties with COVID-19, enrolled during active disease.

J is TRBJ2-7 and V is TRBV19; the D is unclear. From germline, CDR1 is LNHDA and CDR2 SQIVND (reference sequence). The V and J ends lost 3 bases and 2 bases respectively, with 14 bases between them. CDR3 size: 15 residues. CDR3 sequence: CASSIKAERPYEQYF. CDR3 coding DNA: TGTGCCAGTAGTATCAAGGCGGAGAGACCCTACGAGCAGTACTTC.

The chain is built from TRBV7-6 and TRBJ1-2, with D possibly matching TRBD1 (6 bases). The V end was cut by 5 bases, the J end by 3 bases, with 19 bases between. Germline values: CDR1 SGHVS, CDR2 FNYEAQ. The CDR3 is 16 residues long. CDR3 bases: TGTGCCAGCAGCCCCGCGCGGGGGGCAAGGGACTATGGCTACACCTTC. This translates into CASSPARGARDYGYTF.

This clone was recorded only once. The rearrangement joins TRBV27 to TRBJ1-5, with D possibly TRBD1 on 6 matching bases. CDR1 and CDR2 from the germline V gene are MNHEY and SMNVEV (reference sequence). The CDR3 runs to 14 residues. V shed 0 bases and J shed 7 bases, with 10 bases lying between them. CDR3 protein: CASSLSGAWQPQHF. CDR3 coding DNA: TGTGCCAGCAGTTTATCGGGGGCATGGCAGCCCCAGCATTTT.

J is TRBJ2-3 and V is TRBV7-3; 7 positions match TRBD2. This CDR3 has 17 amino acids. Germline V gene sequence: CDR1 SGHTA, CDR2 FQGTGA. V dropped 2 bases and J dropped 3; count of bases not matched to a gene: 11. Here the CDR3 DNA reads TGTGCCAGCAGCTTAGGGGCCATTGCGGGAGTGACAGATACGCAGTATTTT. This codes for CASSLGAIAGVTDTQYF.

The chain has TRBV5-1 and TRBJ1-1, with TRBD1 identical over 9 bases. Looked up from germline, CDR1 is SGHRS and CDR2 is YFSETQ. The V gene end was trimmed by 4 bases and the J gene end by 6 bases; junction bases not matched to a gene: 4. This CDR3 comprises 13 residues. The CDR3 sequence: CASSEQGAPEAFF. CDR3 nucleotides: TGCGCCAGCAGCGAACAGGGGGCCCCTGAAGCTTTCTTT. The variable domain in full, with the rest retrieved from reference TRBV5-1 and TRBJ1-1, is KAGVTQTPRYLIKTRGQQVTLSCSPISGHRSVSWYQQTPGQGLQFLFEYFSETQRNKGNFPGRFSGRQFSNSRSEMNVSTLELGDSALYLCASSEQGAPEAFFGQGTRLTVV.

This sequence joins TRBV29-1 and TRBJ2-3, with TRBD2 matching over 7 bases. Germline values: CDR1 SQVTM, CDR2 ANQGSEA. The CDR3 is 14 amino acids. V dropped 4 bases and J dropped 3; count of bases not matched to a gene: 7. The DNA of the CDR3 is TGCAGCGTTGCTCCGATGGGGGGGACAGATACGCAGTATTTT. This sequence encodes CSVAPMGGTDTQYF.

The V and J genes are TRBV28 and TRBJ2-5, with a tentative D call TRBD1 (6 bases). This CDR3 spans 14 amino acids. Germline lookup yields CDR1 MDHEN and CDR2 SYDVKM. The V end lost 7 bases, the J end lost 2 bases, and 14 bases lay between the germline ends. DNA of the CDR3: TGTGCCAGCACCCAATTGGACAGACAAGAGACCCAGTACTTC. Its translation is CASTQLDRQETQYF. Drawing the rest from reference TRBV28 and TRBJ2-5, the complete variable domain is DVKVTQSSRYLVKRTGEKVFLECVQDMDHENMFWYRQDPGLGLRLIYFSYDVKMKEKGDIPEGYSVSREKKERFSLILESASTNQTSMYLCASTQLDRQETQYFGPGTRLLVL.

The gene calls are TRBV19 and TRBJ1-2; a weak D match, TRBD1 (5 bases). Deletions cut 7 bases from V and 3 bases from J, with 18 bases between. This CDR3 has 15 residues. The germline gives CDR1 LNHDA, CDR2 SQIVND (reference sequence). CDR3 bases: TGTGCCAGTACCGGGGGGTGGCCTTTTGACTATGGCTACACCTTC. Its translation: CASTGGWPFDYGYTF. Using reference TRBV19 and TRBJ1-2 for the parts outside the CDR3, the full variable domain is DGGITQSPKYLFRKEGQNVTLSCEQNLNHDAMYWYRQDPGQGLRLIYYSQIVNDFQKGDIAEGYSVSREKKESFPLTVTSAQKNPTAFYLCASTGGWPFDYGYTFGSGTRLTVV.

CDR3 sequence: CASSELTSGHRSDTQYF. The CDR3 region has the DNA TGCGCCAGCAGTGAGCTGACTAGCGGACATCGTTCGGATACGCAGTATTTT. The chain employs TRBV10-1 and TRBJ2-3; 9 bases agree with TRBD2. CDR1 WNHNN and CDR2 SYGVQD come from the germline V gene (reference sequence). V dropped 2 bases and J dropped 6; count of bases not matched to a gene: 12. This CDR3 spans 17 amino acids.

In this sample, this clone turned up once. The chain uses TRBV6-1 and TRBJ2-7; D is perhaps TRBD2 (6 bases). CDR1 MNHNS and CDR2 SASEGT come from the germline V gene. This CDR3 comprises 15 residues. V shed 2 bases and J shed 4 bases, with 15 bases lying between them. The CDR3 DNA follows: TGTGCCAGCAGTGAAATGGGGGGTACCCTTTACGAGCAGTACTTC. As protein: CASSEMGGTLYEQYF.

This clone has at least ten counts. The V call is TRBV4-1, the J call TRBJ2-1; D ambiguous. The V end lost 0 bases, the J end lost 7 bases, and 7 bases lay between the germline ends. There are 13 residues in the CDR3. Germline lookup yields CDR1 MGHRA and CDR2 YSYEKL. This CDR3 reads CASSQDFGNEQFF. The CDR3 DNA sequence: TGCGCCAGCAGCCAAGATTTCGGGAATGAGCAGTTCTTC.

CDR3 protein: CSARDMNEQFF. Here the CDR3 DNA reads TGCAGTGCTAGAGATATGAATGAGCAGTTCTTC. V and J are TRBV20-1 and TRBJ2-1; D unclear. The CDR3 runs to 11 residues. Germline assignment: CDR1 DFQATT and CDR2 SNEGSKA (reference sequence). V lost 0 bases and J 7 bases, leaving 4 bases between the germline ends.

V usage is TRBV4-1 and J usage is TRBJ2-1; a possible D gene is TRBD2 (5 bases). This CDR3 has 15 residues. CDR1 MGHRA and CDR2 YSYEKL come from the germline V gene. V was shortened by 1 base and J by 8 bases, with 15 bases between the two germline ends. This chain's CDR3 is CASSQGPILGDEQFF. DNA for the CDR3: TGCGCCAGCAGCCAAGGCCCTATACTAGGCGATGAGCAGTTCTTC.

V usage is TRBV7-9 and J usage is TRBJ2-7; 10 nucleotides match TRBD2. This CDR3 region has 14 residues. Per the germline V gene, CDR1 is SEHNR and CDR2 is FQNEAQ (reference sequence). Germline trimming cut 6 bases from V and 7 bases from J; bases unmatched to any gene: 9. In DNA form, the CDR3 reads TGTGCCAGCAGTAGACTAGCGGGCAGGGGGGAGCAGTACTTC. Translating it yields CASSRLAGRGEQYF.

This rearrangement joins TRBV6-2 or TRBV6-3 to TRBJ1-1; D call uncertain. From germline, CDR1 is MNHEY and CDR2 SVGEGT. Trimming left V 1 base short and J 1 base short, with 10 bases between. The CDR3 totals 15 residues. This CDR3 is CASSYFGRENTEAFF. CDR3 bases: TGTGCCAGCAGTTACTTTGGGAGGGAGAACACTGAAGCTTTCTTT.

This rearrangement joins TRBV19 to TRBJ1-5, with TRBD1 matching 12 bases. This CDR3 is built from 17 residues. Per the germline V gene, CDR1 is LNHDA and CDR2 is SQIVND (reference sequence). CDR3 sequence (DNA): TGTGCTATAAGTTCGGGGACAGGGGGCGCTTCAATCAGCCCCCAGCATTTT. Its protein product is CAISSGTGGASISPQHF.

The chain couples TRBV21-1 to TRBJ1-5. TRBV21-1 is annotated as a pseudogene. The CDR3 consists of 17 residues. The CDR3 sequence is CASRPTVGEDGNQPQHF. CDR3 bases: TGTGCCAGCAGACCTACAGTGGGGGAGGATGGCAATCAGCCCCAGCATTTT.